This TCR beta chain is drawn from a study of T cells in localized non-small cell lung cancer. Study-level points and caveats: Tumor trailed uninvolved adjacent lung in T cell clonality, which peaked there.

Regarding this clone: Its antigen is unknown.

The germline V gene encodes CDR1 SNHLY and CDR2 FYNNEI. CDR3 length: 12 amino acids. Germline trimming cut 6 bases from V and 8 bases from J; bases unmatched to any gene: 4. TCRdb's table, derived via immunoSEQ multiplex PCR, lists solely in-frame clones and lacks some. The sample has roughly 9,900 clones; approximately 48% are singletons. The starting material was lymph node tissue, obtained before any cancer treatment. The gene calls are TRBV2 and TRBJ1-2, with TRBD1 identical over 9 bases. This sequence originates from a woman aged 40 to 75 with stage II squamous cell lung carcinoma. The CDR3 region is CASRGQGGGYTF. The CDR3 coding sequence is TGTGCCAGCAGGGGACAGGGCGGGGGCTACACCTTC.